These T cell receptor beta chains were read from a single sample in a study of blood T cells in healthy people across ages. Via MiXCR, TCRdb re-called the 5' RACE reads, giving one row per CDR3 protein. The table shows 550,000 to 650,000 distinct CDR3 sequences, with roughly a quarter occurring only once. The same data also contributed to another study, on T cells of mothers and their children.

Sequencing was done on a sample of blood. The receptor source for this set is a boy aged 2 to 10 in good health. CDR3s include the opening cysteine and the closing phenylalanine or tryptophan. Each record gives: CDR3 DNA, CDR3 protein, J gene, D gene, V gene, clone size. A D gene is named only where the DNA matches it firmly. Size is omitted from some rows. Given values are once, few, many or a class for expanded clones.

cdr3_nt: TGTGCCAGCAGCCAAGTAGATACGCAGTATTTT
cdr3_aa: CASSQVDTQYF
j_call: TRBJ2-3
d_call: NA
v_call: TRBV3-1
clone_size: NA

cdr3_nt: TGTGCCAGCAGCGAGGGACAGAAAAATCAGCCCCAGCATTTT
cdr3_aa: CASSEGQKNQPQHF
j_call: TRBJ1-5
d_call: TRBD1
v_call: TRBV7-2
clone_size: NA

cdr3_nt: TGTGCCATCAGTGAGTCCGTGGGAGGGAACACTGAAGCTTTCTTT
cdr3_aa: CAISESVGGNTEAFF
j_call: TRBJ1-1
d_call: NA
v_call: TRBV10-3
clone_size: NA

cdr3_nt: TGCAGCGTTGCGGGGACAGGGGTTCCCTACGAGCAGTACTTC
cdr3_aa: CSVAGTGVPYEQYF
j_call: TRBJ2-7
d_call: TRBD1
v_call: TRBV29-1
clone_size: few

cdr3_nt: TGTGCCAGCAGCTTGGAGGGGCCCAGGGCCGCCAAAAACATTCAGTACTTC
cdr3_aa: CASSLEGPRAAKNIQYF
j_call: TRBJ2-4
d_call: NA
v_call: TRBV11-2
clone_size: few

cdr3_nt: TGCAGCGTTAAGTCGGGGGGAAGGGCCACTGAAGCTTTCTTT
cdr3_aa: CSVKSGGRATEAFF
j_call: TRBJ1-1
d_call: NA
v_call: TRBV29-1
clone_size: NA

cdr3_nt: TGTGCCAGCAGCTTACCCCCCTGGGACAGGGGGAACCTCATGAACACTGAAGCTTTCTTT
cdr3_aa: CASSLPPWDRGNLMNTEAFF
j_call: TRBJ1-1
d_call: TRBD1
v_call: TRBV7-6
clone_size: NA

cdr3_nt: TGTGCCACCAGCAGAGATTTGGGGGAGACCCAGTACTTC
cdr3_aa: CATSRDLGETQYF
j_call: TRBJ2-5
d_call: NA
v_call: TRBV15
clone_size: NA

cdr3_nt: TGCAGCCTGGACAGGCCGAGCTCCTACAATGAGCAGTTCTTC
cdr3_aa: CSLDRPSSYNEQFF
j_call: TRBJ2-1
d_call: TRBD1
v_call: TRBV20-1
clone_size: few

cdr3_nt: TGTGCCACCAGCAGAGACGCCAACTCTGGGGCCAACGTCCTGACTTTC
cdr3_aa: CATSRDANSGANVLTF
j_call: TRBJ2-6
d_call: NA
v_call: TRBV15
clone_size: few

cdr3_nt: TGCAGTGCTAGAGTCTTAGAAGAGACCCAGTACTTC
cdr3_aa: CSARVLEETQYF
j_call: TRBJ2-5
d_call: NA
v_call: TRBV20-1
clone_size: NA